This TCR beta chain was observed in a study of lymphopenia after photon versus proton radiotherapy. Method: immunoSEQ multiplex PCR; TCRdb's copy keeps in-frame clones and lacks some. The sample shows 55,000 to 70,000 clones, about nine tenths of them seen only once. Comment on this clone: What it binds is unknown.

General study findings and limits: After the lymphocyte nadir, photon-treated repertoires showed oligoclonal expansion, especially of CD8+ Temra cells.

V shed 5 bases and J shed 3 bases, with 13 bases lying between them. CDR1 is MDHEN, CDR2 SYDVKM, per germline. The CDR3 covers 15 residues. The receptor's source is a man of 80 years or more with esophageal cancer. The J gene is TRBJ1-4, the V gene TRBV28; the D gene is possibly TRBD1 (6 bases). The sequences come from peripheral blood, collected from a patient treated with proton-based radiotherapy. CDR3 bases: TGTGCCAGCAGTGCACAGGGCCGTCCTAATGAAAAACTGTTTTTT. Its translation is CASSAQGRPNEKLFF.